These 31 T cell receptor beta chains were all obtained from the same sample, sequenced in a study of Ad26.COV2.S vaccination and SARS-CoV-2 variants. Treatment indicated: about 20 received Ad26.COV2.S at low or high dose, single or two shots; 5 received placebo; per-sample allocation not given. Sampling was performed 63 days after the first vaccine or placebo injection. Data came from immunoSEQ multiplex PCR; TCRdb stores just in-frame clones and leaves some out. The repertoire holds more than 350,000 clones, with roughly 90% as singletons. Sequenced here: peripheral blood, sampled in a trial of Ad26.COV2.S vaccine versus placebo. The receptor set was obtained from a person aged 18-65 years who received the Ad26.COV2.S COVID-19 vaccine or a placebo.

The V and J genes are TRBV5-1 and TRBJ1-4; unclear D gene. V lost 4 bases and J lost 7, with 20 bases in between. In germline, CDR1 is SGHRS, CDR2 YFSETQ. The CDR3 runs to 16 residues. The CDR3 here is CASSPNGAVIREKLFF. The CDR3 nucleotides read TGCGCCAGCAGCCCAAACGGAGCGGTCATACGTGAAAAACTGTTTTTT.

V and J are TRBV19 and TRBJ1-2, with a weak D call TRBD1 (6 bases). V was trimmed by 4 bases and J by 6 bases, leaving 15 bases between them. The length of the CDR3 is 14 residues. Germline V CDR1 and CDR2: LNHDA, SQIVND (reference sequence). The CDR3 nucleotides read TGTGCCAGTAGTAACCTACAGGGTACTAATGGCTACACCTTC. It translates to CASSNLQGTNGYTF.

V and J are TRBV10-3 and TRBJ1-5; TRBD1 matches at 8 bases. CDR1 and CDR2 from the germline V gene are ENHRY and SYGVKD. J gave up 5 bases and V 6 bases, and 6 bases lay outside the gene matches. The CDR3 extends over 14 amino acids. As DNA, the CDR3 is TGTGCCATCAGCAAGGAGACAGGGGATCAGCCCCAGCATTTT. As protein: CAISKETGDQPQHF.

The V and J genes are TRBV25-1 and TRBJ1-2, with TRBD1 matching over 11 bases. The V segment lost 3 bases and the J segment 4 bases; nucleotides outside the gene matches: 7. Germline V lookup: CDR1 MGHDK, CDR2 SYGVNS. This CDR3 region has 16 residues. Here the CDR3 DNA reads TGTGCCAGCAGTGATACTATAGGGACAGGGGGCTATGGCTACACCTTC. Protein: CASSDTIGTGGYGYTF.

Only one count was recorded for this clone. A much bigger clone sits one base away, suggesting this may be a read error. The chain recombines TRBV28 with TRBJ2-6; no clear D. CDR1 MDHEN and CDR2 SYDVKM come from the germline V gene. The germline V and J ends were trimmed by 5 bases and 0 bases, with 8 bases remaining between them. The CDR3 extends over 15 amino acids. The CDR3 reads CASSPTVSGANVLTF. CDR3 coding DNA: TGTGCCAGCAGTCCCACGGTCTCTGGGGCCAACGTCCTGACTTTC. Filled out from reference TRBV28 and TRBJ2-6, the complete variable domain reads DVKVTQSSRYLVKRTGEKVFLECVQDMDHENMFWYRQDPGLGLRLIYFSYDVKMKEKGDIPEGYSVSREKKERFSLILESASTNQTSMYLCASSPTVSGANVLTFGAGSRLTVL.

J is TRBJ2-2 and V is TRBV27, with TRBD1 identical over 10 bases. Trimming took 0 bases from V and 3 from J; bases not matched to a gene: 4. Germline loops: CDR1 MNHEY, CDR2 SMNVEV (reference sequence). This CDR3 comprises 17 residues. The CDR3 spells CASSLSGQGTDTGELFF. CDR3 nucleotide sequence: TGTGCCAGCAGTTTATCGGGACAGGGGACGGACACCGGGGAGCTGTTTTTT.

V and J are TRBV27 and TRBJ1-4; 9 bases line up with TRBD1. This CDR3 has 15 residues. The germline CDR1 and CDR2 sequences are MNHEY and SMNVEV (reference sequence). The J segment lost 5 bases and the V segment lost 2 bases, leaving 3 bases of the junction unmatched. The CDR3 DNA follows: TGTGCCAGCAGTTTAAGGGGGACAGGGAATGAAAAACTGTTTTTT. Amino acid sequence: CASSLRGTGNEKLFF. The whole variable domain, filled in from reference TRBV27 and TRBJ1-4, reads EAQVTQNPRYLITVTGKKLTVTCSQNMNHEYMSWYRQDPGLGLRQIYYSMNVEVTDKGDVPEGYKVSRKEKRNFPLILESPSPNQTSLYFCASSLRGTGNEKLFFGSGTQLSVL.

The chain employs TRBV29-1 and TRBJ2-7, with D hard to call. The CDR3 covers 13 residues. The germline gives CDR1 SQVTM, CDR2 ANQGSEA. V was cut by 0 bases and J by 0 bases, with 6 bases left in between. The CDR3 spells CSVEENSSYEQYF. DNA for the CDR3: TGCAGCGTTGAAGAAAACTCCTCCTACGAGCAGTACTTC.

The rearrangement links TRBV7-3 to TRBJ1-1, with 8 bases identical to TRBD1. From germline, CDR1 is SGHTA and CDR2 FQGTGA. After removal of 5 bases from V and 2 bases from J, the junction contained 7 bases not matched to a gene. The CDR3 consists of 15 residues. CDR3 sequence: CASSPNRGINTEAFF. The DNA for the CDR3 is TGTGCCAGCAGCCCTAACAGGGGGATAAACACTGAAGCTTTCTTT.

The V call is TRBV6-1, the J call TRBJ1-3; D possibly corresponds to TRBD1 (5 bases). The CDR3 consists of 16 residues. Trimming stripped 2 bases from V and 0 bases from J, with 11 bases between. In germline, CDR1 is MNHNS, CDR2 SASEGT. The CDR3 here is CASSEFGAISGNTIYF. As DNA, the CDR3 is TGTGCCAGCAGTGAATTCGGGGCCATCTCTGGAAACACCATATATTTT.

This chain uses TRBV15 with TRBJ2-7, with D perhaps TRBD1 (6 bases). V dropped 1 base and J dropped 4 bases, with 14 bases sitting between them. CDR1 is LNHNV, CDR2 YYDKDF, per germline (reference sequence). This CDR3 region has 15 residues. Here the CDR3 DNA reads TGTGCCACCAGCAGAGTACAGGGAGATAAGTACGAGCAGTACTTC. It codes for CATSRVQGDKYEQYF.

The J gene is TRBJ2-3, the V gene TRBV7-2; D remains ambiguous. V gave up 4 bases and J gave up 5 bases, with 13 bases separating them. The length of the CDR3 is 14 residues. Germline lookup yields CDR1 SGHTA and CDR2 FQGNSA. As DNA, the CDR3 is TGTGCCAGCAGCTCGTCGCTGGTGCAAGATACGCAGTATTTT. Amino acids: CASSSSLVQDTQYF.

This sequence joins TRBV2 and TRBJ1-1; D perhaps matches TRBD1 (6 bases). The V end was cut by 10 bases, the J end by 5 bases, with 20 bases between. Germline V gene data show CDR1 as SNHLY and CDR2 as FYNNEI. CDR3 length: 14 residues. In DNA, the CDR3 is TGTGCCACCCGTGGGGGAGGGGGGAAGACTGAAGCTTTCTTT. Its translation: CATRGGGGKTEAFF.

Here the CDR3 DNA reads TGTGCCAGCGCCGGGTACAGGGGAAACTATGGCTACACCTTC. It translates to CASAGYRGNYGYTF. This rearrangement joins TRBV27 to TRBJ1-2; TRBD1 matches at 7 bases. Germline loops: CDR1 MNHEY, CDR2 SMNVEV (reference sequence). The ends lost 8 bases at V and 2 bases at J; junction bases unmatched: 8. This CDR3 comprises 14 residues.

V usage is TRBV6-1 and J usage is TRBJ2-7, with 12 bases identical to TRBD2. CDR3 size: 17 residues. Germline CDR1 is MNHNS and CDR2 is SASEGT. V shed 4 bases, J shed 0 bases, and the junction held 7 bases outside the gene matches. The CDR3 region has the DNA TGTGCCAGCAGTGGTAGGACTAGCGGGATCCTCTCCTACGAGCAGTACTTC. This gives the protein CASSGRTSGILSYEQYF.

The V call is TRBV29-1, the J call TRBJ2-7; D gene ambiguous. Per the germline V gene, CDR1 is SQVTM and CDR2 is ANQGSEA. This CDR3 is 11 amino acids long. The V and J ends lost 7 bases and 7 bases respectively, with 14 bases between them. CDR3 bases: TGCAGCGGTACCTACTTAGGGGAGCAGTACTTC. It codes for CSGTYLGEQYF.

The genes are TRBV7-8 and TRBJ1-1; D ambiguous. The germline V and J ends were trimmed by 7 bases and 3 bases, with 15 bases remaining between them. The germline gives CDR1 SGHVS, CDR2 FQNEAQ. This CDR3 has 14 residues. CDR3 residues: CASTINLSDTEAFF. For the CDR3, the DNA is TGTGCCAGCACCATCAACCTAAGTGACACTGAAGCTTTCTTT.

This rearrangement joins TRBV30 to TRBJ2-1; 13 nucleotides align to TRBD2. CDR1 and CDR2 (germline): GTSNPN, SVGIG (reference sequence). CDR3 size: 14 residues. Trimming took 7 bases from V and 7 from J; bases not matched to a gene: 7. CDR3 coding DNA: TGTGCCTTAACCCGGGGACTAGCGGGAAATGAGCAGTTCTTC. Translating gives CALTRGLAGNEQFF.

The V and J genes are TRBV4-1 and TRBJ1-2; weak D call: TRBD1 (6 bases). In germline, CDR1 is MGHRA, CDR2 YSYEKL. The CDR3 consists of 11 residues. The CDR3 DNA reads TGCGGCGAGACGGGGGGCGGAGGCTACACCTTC. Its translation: CGETGGGGYTF.

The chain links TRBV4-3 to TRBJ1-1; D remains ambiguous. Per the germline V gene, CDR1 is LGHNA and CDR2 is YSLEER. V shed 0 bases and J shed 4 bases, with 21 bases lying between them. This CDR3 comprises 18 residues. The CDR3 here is CASSQEGPALPGSTEAFF. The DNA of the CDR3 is TGCGCCAGCAGCCAAGAAGGGCCGGCGCTTCCGGGGAGCACTGAAGCTTTCTTT.

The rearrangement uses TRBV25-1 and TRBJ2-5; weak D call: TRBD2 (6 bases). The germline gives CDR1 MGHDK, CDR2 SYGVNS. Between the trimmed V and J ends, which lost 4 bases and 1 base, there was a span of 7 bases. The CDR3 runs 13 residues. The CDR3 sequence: CASSGGVQETQYF. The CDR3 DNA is TGTGCCAGCAGTGGGGGGGTCCAAGAGACCCAGTACTTC.

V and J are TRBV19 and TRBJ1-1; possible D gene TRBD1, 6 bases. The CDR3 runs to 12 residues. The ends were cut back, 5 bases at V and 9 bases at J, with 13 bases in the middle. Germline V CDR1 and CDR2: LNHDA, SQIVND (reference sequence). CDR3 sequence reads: CASSPSDSKAFF. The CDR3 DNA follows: TGTGCCAGTAGTCCCTCGGACAGTAAAGCTTTCTTT.

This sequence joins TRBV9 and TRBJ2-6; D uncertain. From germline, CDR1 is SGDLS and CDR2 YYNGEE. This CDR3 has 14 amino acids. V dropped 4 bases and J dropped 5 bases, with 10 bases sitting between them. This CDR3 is CASSNPRRANVLTF. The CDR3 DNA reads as TGTGCCAGCAGCAACCCCCGCCGGGCCAACGTCCTGACTTTC.

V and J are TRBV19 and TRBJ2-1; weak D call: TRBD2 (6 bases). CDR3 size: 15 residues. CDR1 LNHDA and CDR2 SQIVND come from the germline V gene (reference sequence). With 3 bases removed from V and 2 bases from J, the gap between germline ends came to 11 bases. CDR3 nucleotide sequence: TGTGCCAGTAGTATTGGGGGGTCAGCCTACAATGAGCAGTTCTTC. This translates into CASSIGGSAYNEQFF.

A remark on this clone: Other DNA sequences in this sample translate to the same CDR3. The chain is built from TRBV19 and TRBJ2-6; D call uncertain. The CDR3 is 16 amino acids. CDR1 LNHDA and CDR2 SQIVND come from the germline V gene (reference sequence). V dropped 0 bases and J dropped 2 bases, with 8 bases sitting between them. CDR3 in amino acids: CASSIDQGTGANVLTF. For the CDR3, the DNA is TGTGCCAGTAGTATAGATCAAGGAACTGGGGCCAACGTCCTGACTTTC.

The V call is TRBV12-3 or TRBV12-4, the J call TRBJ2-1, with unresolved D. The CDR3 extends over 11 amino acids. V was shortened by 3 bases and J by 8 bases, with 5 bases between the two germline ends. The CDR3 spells CASSFIHEQFF. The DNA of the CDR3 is TGTGCCAGCAGTTTTATTCATGAGCAGTTCTTC.

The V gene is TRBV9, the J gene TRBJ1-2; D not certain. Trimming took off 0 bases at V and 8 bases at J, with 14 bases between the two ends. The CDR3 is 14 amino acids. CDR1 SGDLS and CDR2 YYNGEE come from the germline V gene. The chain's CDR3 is CASSVDVVSSGYTF. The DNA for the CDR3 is TGTGCCAGCAGCGTAGATGTCGTATCCTCGGGCTACACCTTC.

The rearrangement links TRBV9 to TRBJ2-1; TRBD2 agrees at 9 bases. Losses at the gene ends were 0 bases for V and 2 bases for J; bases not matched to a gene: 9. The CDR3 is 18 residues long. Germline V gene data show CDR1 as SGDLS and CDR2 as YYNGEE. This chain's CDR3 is CASSVGWEREVTYNEQFF. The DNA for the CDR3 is TGTGCCAGCAGCGTAGGATGGGAGCGGGAGGTTACCTACAATGAGCAGTTCTTC.

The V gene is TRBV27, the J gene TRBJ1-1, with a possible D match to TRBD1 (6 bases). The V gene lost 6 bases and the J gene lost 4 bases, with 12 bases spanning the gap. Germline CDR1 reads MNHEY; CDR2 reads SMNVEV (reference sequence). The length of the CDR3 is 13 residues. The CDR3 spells CASRPQGITEAFF. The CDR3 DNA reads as TGTGCCAGCAGGCCTCAGGGGATCACTGAAGCTTTCTTT.

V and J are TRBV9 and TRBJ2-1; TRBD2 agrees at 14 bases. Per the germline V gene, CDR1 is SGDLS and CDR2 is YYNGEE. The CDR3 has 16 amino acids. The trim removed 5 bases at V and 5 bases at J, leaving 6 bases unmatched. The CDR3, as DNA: TGTGCCAGCAGGAGGGGGGGACTAGCGGGAGACAATGAGCAGTTCTTC. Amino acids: CASRRGGLAGDNEQFF.

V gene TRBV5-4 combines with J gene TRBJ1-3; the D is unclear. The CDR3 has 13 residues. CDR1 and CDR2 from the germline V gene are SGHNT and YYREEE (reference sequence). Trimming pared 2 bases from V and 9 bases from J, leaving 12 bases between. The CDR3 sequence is CASSLGQEGTIYF. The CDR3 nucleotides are TGTGCCAGCAGCTTAGGTCAGGAGGGCACCATATATTTT.